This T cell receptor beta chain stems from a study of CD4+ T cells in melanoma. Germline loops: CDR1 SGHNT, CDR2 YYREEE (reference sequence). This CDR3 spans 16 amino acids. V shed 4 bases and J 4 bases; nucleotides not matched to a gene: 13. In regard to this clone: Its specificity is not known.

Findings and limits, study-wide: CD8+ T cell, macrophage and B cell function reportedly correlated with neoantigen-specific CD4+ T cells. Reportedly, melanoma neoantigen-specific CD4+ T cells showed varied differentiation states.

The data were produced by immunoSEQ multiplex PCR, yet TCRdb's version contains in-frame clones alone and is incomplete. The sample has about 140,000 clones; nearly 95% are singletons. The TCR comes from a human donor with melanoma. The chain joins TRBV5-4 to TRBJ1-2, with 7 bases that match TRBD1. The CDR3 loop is CASSHRQGNQVYGYTF. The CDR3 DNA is TGTGCCAGCAGCCACCGACAGGGAAATCAGGTCTATGGCTACACCTTC.